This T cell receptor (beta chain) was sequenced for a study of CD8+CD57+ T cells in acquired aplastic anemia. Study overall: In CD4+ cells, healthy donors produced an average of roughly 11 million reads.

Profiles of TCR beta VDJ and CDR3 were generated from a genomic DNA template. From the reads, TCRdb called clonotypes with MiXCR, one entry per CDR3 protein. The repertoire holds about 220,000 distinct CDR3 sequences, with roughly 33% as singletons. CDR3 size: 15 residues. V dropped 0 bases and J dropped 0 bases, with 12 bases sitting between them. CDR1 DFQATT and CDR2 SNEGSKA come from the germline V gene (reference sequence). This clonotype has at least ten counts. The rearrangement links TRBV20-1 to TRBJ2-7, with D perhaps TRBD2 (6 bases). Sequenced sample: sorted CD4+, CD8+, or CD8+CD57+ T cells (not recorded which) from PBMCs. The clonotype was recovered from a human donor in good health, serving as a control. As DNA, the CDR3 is TGCAGTGCTAGAGATAGCGGAGGGAGCTCCTACGAGCAGTACTTC. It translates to CSARDSGGSSYEQYF.